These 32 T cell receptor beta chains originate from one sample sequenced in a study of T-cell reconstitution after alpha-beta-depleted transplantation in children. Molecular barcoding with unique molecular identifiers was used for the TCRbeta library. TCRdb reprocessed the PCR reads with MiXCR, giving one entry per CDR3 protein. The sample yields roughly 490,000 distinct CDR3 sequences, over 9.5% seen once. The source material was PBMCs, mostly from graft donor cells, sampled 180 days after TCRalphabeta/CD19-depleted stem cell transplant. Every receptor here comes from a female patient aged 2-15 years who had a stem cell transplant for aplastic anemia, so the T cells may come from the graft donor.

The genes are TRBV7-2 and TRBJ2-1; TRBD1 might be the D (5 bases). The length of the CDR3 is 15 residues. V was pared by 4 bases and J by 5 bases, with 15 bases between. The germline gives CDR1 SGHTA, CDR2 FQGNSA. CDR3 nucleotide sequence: TGTGCCAGCAGCTCCTCATCAGGGTATCACAATGAGCAGTTCTTC. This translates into CASSSSSGYHNEQFF.

Here the CDR3 DNA reads TGTGCTAGTGGTTGGGGGACAGGGGGGAACACCGGGGAGCTGTTTTTT. Residues: CASGWGTGGNTGELFF. This chain connects TRBV12-5 to TRBJ2-2; TRBD1 agrees at 11 bases. CDR1 and CDR2 (germline): LGHNT, FRNRAP. The V segment lost 4 bases and the J segment 1 base; nucleotides outside the gene matches: 2. The CDR3 totals 16 residues.

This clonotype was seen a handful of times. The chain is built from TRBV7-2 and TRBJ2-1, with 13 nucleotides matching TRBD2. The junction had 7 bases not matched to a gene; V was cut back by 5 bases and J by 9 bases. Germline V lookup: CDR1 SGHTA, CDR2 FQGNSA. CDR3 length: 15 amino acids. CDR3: CASSVPGTSGIEQFF. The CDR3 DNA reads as TGTGCCAGCAGCGTCCCCGGGACTAGCGGGATTGAGCAGTTCTTC.

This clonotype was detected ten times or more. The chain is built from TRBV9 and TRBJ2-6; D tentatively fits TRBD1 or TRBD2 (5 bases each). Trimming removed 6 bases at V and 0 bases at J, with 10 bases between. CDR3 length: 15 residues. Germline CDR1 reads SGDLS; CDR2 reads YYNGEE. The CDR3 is CASTRGTSGANVLTF. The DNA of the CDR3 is TGTGCCAGCACCCGGGGCACCTCTGGGGCCAACGTCCTGACTTTC.

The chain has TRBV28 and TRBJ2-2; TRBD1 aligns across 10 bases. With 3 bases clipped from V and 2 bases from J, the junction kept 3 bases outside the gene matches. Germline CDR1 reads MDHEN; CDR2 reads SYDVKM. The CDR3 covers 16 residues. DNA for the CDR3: TGTGCCAGCAGTTTGCGGACAGGGGGAAACACCGGGGAGCTGTTTTTT. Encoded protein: CASSLRTGGNTGELFF.

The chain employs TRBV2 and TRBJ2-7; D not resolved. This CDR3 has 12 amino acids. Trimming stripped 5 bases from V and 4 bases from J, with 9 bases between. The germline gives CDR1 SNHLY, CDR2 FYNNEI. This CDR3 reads CASSYSRYEQYF. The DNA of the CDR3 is TGTGCCAGCAGTTATTCGCGGTACGAGCAGTACTTC. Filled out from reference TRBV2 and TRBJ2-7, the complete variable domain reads EPEVTQTPSHQVTQMGQEVILRCVPISNHLYFYWYRQILGQKVEFLVSFYNNEISEKSEIFDDQFSVERPDGSNFTLKIRSTKLEDSAMYFCASSYSRYEQYFGPGTRLTVT.

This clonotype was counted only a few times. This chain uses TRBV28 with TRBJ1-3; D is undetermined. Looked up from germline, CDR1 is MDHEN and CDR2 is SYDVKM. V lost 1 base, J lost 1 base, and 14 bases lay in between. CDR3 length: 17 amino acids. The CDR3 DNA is TGTGCCAGCAGTTTATCCGGGATATTAAGATCTGGAAACACCATATATTTT. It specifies CASSLSGILRSGNTIYF.

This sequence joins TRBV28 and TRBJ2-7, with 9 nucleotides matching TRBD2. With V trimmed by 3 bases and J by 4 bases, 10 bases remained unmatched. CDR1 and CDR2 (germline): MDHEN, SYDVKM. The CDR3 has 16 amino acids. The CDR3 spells CASSLSLWLAGYEQYF. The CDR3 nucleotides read TGTGCCAGCAGTTTGTCCCTTTGGCTAGCGGGATACGAGCAGTACTTC.

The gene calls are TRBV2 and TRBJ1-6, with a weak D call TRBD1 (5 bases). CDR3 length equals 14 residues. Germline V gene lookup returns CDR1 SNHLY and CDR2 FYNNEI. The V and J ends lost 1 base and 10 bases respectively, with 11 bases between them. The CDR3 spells CASSEEGVGSPLHF. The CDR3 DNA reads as TGTGCCAGCAGTGAAGAAGGGGTAGGGTCACCCCTCCACTTT.

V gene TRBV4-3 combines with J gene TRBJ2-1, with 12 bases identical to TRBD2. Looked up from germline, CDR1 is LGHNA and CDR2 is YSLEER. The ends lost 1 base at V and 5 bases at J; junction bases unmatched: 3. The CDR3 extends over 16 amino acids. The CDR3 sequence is CASSQGLAGGNNEQFF. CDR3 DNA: TGCGCCAGCAGCCAAGGGCTAGCGGGAGGGAACAATGAGCAGTTCTTC.

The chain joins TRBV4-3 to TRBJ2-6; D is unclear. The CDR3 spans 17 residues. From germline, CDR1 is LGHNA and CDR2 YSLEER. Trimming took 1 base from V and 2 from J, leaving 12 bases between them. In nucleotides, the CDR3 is TGCGCCAGCAGCCAAGTAGGTCGTGGCCCTGGGGCCAACGTCCTGACTTTC. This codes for CASSQVGRGPGANVLTF.

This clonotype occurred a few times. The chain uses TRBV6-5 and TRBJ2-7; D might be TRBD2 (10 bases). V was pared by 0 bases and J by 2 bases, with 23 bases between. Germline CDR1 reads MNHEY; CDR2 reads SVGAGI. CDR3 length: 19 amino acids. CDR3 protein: CASSYSRQGGTSDAYEQYF. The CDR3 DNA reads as TGTGCCAGCAGTTACTCGAGACAGGGGGGGACTAGCGACGCCTACGAGCAGTACTTC.

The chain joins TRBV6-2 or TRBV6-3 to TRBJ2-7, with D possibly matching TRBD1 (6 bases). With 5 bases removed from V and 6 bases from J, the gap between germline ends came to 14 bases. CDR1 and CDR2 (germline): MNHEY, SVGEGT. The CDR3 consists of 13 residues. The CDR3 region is CASSPQTGLEQYF. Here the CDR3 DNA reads TGTGCCAGCAGTCCTCAAACAGGGCTCGAGCAGTACTTC.

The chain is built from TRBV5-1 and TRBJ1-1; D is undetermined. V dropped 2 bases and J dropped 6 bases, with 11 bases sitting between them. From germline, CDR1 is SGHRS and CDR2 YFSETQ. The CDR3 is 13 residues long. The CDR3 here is CASSFQFRAEAFF. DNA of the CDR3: TGCGCCAGCAGCTTCCAGTTCCGGGCTGAAGCTTTCTTT.

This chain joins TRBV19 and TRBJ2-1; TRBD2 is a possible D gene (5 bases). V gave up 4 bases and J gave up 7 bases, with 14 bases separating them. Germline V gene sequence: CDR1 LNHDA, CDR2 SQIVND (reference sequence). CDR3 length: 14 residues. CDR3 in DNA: TGTGCCAGTAGTACCGTCCGGGGTAGGAATGAGCAGTTCTTC. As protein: CASSTVRGRNEQFF. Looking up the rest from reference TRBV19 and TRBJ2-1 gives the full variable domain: DGGITQSPKYLFRKEGQNVTLSCEQNLNHDAMYWYRQDPGQGLRLIYYSQIVNDFQKGDIAEGYSVSREKKESFPLTVTSAQKNPTAFYLCASSTVRGRNEQFFGPGTRLTVL.

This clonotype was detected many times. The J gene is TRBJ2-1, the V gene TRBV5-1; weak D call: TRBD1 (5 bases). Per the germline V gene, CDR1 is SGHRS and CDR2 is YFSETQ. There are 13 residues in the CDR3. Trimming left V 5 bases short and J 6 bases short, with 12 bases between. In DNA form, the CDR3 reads TGCGCCAGCAGTCGCCGACAGTCCAATGAGCAGTTCTTC. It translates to CASSRRQSNEQFF.

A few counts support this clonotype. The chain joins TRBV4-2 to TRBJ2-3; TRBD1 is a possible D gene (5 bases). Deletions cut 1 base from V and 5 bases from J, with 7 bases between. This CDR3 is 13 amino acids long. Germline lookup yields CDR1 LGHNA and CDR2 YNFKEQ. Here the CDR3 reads CASSQGQQDTQYF. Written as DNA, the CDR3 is TGTGCCAGCAGCCAAGGACAGCAAGATACGCAGTATTTT.

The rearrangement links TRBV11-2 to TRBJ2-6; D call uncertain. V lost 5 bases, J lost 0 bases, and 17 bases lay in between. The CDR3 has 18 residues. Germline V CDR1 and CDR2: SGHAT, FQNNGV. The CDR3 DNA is TGTGCCAGCAGCGGTTGGAAGTTTTTCTTCTCTGGGGCCAACGTCCTGACTTTC. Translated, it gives CASSGWKFFFSGANVLTF. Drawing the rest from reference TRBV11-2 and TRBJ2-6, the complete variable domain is EAGVAQSPRYKIIEKRQSVAFWCNPISGHATLYWYQQILGQGPKLLIQFQNNGVVDDSQLPKDRFSAERLKGVDSTLKIQPAKLEDSAVYLCASSGWKFFFSGANVLTFGAGSRLTVL.

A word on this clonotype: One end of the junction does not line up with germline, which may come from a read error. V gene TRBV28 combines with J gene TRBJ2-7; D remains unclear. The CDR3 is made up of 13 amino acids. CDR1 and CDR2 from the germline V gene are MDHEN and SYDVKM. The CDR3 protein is CATSPTEAYEQYF. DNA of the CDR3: TGTGCCACCAGTCCAACAGAGGCCTACGAGCAGTACTTC.

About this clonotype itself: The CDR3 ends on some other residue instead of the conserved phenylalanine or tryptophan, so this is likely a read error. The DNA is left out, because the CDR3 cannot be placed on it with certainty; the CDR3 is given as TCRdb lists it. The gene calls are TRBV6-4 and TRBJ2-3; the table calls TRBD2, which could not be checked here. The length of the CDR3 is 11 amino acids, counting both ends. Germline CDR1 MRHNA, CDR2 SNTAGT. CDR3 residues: CASNPTRKVIS.

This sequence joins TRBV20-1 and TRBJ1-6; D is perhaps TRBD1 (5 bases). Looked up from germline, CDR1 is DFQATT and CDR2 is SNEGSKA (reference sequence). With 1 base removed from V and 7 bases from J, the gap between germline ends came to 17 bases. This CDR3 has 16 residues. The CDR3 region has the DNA TGCAGTGCTAGAGCCCAGGGTGGCCACGCGAATTCACCCCTCCACTTT. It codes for CSARAQGGHANSPLHF.

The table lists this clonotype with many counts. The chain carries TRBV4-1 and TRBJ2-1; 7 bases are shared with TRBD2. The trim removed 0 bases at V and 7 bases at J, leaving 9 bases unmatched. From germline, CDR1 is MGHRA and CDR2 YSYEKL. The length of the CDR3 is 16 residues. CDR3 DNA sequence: TGCGCCAGCAGCCAAGAGTTAAGCGGGAAGGGGAATGAGCAGTTCTTC. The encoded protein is CASSQELSGKGNEQFF.

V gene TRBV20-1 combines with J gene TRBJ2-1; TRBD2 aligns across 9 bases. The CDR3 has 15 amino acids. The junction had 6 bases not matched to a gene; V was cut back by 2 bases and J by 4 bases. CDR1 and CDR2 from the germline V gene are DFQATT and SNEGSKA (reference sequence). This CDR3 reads CSARKTSGEYNEQFF. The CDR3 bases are TGCAGTGCTAGAAAGACTAGCGGAGAATACAATGAGCAGTTCTTC.

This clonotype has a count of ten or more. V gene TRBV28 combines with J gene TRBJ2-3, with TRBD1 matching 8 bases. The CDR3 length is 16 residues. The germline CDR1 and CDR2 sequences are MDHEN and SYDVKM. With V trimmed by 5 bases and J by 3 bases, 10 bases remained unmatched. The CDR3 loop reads CASSPPTGAMTDTQYF. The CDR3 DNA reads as TGTGCCAGCAGTCCGCCGACAGGGGCGATGACAGATACGCAGTATTTT. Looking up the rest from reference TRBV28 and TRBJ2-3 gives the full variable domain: DVKVTQSSRYLVKRTGEKVFLECVQDMDHENMFWYRQDPGLGLRLIYFSYDVKMKEKGDIPEGYSVSREKKERFSLILESASTNQTSMYLCASSPPTGAMTDTQYFGPGTRLTVL.

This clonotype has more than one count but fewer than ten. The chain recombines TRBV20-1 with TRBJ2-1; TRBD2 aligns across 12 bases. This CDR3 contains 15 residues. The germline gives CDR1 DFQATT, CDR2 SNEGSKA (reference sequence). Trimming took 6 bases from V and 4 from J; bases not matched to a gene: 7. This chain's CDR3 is CSASGGTSGYNEQFF. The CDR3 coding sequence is TGCAGTGCCAGTGGTGGGACTAGCGGGTACAATGAGCAGTTCTTC.

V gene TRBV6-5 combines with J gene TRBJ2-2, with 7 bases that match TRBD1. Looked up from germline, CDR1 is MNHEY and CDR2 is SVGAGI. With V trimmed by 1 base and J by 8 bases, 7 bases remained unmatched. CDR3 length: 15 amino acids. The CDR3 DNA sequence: TGTGCCAGCAGTTACTTCCTGGGACAGTCAGGGGAGCTGTTTTTT. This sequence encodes CASSYFLGQSGELFF.

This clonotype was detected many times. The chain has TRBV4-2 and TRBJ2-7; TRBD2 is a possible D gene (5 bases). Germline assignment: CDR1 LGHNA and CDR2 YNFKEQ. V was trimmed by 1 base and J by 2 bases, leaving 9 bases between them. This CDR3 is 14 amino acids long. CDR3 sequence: CASSQVGLAYEQYF. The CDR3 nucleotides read TGTGCCAGCAGCCAAGTTGGACTTGCCTACGAGCAGTACTTC.

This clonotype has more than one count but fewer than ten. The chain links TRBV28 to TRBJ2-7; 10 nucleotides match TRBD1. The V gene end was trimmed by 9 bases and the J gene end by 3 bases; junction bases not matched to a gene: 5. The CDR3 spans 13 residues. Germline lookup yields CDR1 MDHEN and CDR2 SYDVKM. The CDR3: CASWTGGVYEQYF. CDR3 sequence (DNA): TGTGCCAGTTGGACAGGGGGAGTCTACGAGCAGTACTTC.

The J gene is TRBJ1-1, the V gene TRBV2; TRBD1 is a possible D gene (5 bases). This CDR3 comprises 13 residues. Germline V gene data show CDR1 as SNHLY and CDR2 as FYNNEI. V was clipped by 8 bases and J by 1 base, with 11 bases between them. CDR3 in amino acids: CASGDGQNTEAFF. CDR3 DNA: TGTGCCAGCGGGGACGGTCAGAACACTGAAGCTTTCTTT.

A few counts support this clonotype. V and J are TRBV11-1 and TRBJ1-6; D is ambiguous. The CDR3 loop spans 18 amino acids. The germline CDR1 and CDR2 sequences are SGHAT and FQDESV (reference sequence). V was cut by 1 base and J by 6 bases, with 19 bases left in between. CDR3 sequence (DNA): TGTGCCAGCAGCTTAGGTCACCGGTCGGGTTATACTAATTCACCCCTCCACTTT. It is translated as CASSLGHRSGYTNSPLHF.

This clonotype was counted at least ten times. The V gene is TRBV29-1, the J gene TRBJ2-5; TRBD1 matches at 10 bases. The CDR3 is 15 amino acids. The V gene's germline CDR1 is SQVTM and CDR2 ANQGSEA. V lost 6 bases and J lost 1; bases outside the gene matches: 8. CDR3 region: CSVLPGTGVQETQYF. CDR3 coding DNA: TGCAGCGTCTTACCGGGGACAGGGGTCCAAGAGACCCAGTACTTC.

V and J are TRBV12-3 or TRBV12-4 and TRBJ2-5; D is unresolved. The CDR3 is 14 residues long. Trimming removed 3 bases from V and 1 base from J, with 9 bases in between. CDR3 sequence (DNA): TGTGCCAGCAGTTTTAAAGATTTCCAAGAGACCCAGTACTTC. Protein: CASSFKDFQETQYF.